The rows below give T cell receptor beta chains drawn from one sample of a study of T cells expressing NK-cell markers. After re-calling the 5' RACE reads, TCRdb lists one entry per CDR3 protein, DNA absent. In total, the table holds about 540,000 distinct CDR3 sequences. Sequences were obtained from blood T cells: a sorted CD56 or NKG2C T cell subset, CD4+ or CD8+ T cells, or bulk PBMC T cells (not recorded which). The source of these receptors is a young man in good health. Each CDR3 is given with its conserved first and last residue.

>TRBV24-1|TRBJ2-3
CATSGDTDTQYF
>TRBV6-5|TRBJ2-6
CASSYSRQGKAGANVLTF
>TRBV5-1|TRBJ1-2
CASSPSGVANYGYTF
>TRBV7-3|TRBJ2-1
CASSPGRNYNEQFF
>TRBV7-8|TRBJ2-2
CASSLYRLANTGELFF
>TRBV7-8|TRBJ2-1
CASSLLTSGRSYEQFF
>TRBV7-3|TRBJ2-3
CASSLSVGSVLDTQYF
>TRBV28|TRBJ2-7
CASSFPERGEQYF
>TRBV12-5|TRBJ2-1
CASGSGTSGRRRGEQFF
>TRBV5-1|TRBJ1-6
CASSPGQGGSPLHF
>TRBV20-1|TRBJ1-1
CSASRQGAEAFF
>TRBV6-5|TRBJ2-7
CASRGTGRQTSYEQYF
>TRBV20-1|TRBJ2-7
CSATSTGAGEQYF
>TRBV4-1|TRBJ1-2
CASSRETSMGGYTF
>TRBV7-9|TRBJ2-7
CASGREGRTVEQYF
>TRBV6-1|TRBJ1-2
CASGGTVPNYGYTF
>TRBV2|TRBJ2-4
CASSDSGPGNPKNIQYF
>TRBV11-2|TRBJ2-2
CASSFNRIGASNTGELFF
>TRBV12-3/TRBV12-4|TRBJ2-2
CASSLFFRGAGELFF
>TRBV5-1|TRBJ2-1
CASSLSSGRSAYNEQFF
>TRBV6-6|TRBJ2-2
CAILSMISGELFF
>TRBV7-3|TRBJ2-3
CASSLQGMADTQYF
>TRBV20-1|TRBJ2-3
CSARDPTGAVTDTQYF